These 10 T cell receptor beta chains were all obtained from the same sample, sequenced in a study of blood T cell repertoires in COVID-19. The table came from immunoSEQ multiplex PCR; TCRdb's copy has only in-frame clones and leaves some out. The sample yields roughly 320,000 clones, just over 85% seen once. The sample comprised PBMCs or T cells enriched from blood (not recorded which). Every receptor here comes from a man aged 25-45 years who had recovered from COVID-19.

The chain joins TRBV7-8 to TRBJ1-2; tentative D call: TRBD1 (5 bases). Trimming shortened V by 5 bases and J by 4 bases, and 14 bases separated the two germline ends. The CDR3 sequence is 14 residues long. CDR1 and CDR2 from the germline V gene are SGHVS and FQNEAQ. Here the CDR3 reads CASSVIQGSYGYTF. The DNA for the CDR3 is TGTGCCAGCAGCGTCATCCAGGGATCCTATGGCTACACCTTC.

This clone was detected once. The CDR3 nucleotides are TGTGCCAGCAGCCCACGCCTGTGGACAGGGTCCAATTCACCCCTCCACTTT. Translating it yields CASSPRLWTGSNSPLHF. The J gene is TRBJ1-6, the V gene TRBV9; 8 positions match TRBD1. The germline CDR1 and CDR2 sequences are SGDLS and YYNGEE. CDR3 length: 17 amino acids. V lost 4 bases, J lost 7 bases, and 13 bases stayed unmatched.

This chain links TRBV12-3 or TRBV12-4 with TRBJ1-2; a possible D gene is TRBD1 (5 bases). Trimming left V 8 bases short and J 4 bases short, with 14 bases between. The CDR3 runs 13 residues. CDR3 bases: TGTGCCAGCGCCCTAGGGGCAGGCTATGGCTACACCTTC. Its translation: CASALGAGYGYTF.

The CDR3 DNA sequence: TGTGCCAGCAGTGAAGTGTTTGCGGGAACTAATGGCTACACCTTC. Residues: CASSEVFAGTNGYTF. The rearrangement links TRBV6-1 to TRBJ1-2; D ambiguous. Trimming removed 1 base at V and 6 bases at J, with 15 bases between. This CDR3 region has 15 residues. In germline, CDR1 is MNHNS, CDR2 SASEGT.

The chain employs TRBV28 and TRBJ2-7, with TRBD2 as a possible D gene (6 bases). The CDR3 contains 14 residues. Trimming shortened V by 7 bases and J by 2 bases, and 15 bases separated the two germline ends. Germline V gene sequence: CDR1 MDHEN, CDR2 SYDVKM. The CDR3 region is CASTPGDFAYEQYF. The CDR3 DNA reads as TGTGCCAGCACCCCGGGGGATTTCGCCTACGAGCAGTACTTC.

CDR3 protein: CASSQGTGSSYEQYF. For the CDR3, the DNA is TGCGCCAGCAGCCAAGGGACAGGGAGCTCCTACGAGCAGTACTTC. V gene TRBV4-1 combines with J gene TRBJ2-7; TRBD1 matches 8 bases. Unmatched junction bases numbered 2, after V lost 1 base and J lost 0 bases. CDR3 length: 15 amino acids. The germline V gene has CDR1 MGHRA and CDR2 YSYEKL.

This chain uses TRBV19 with TRBJ2-7; 9 bases are shared with TRBD2. CDR3 length: 15 amino acids. The trim removed 4 bases at V and 7 bases at J, leaving 11 bases unmatched. Germline CDR1 reads LNHDA; CDR2 reads SQIVND (reference sequence). The CDR3 loop is CASSKGLAGPREQYF. The CDR3 nucleotides read TGTGCCAGTAGTAAGGGACTAGCCGGTCCGCGTGAGCAGTACTTC.

The chain joins TRBV5-1 to TRBJ1-5; 10 bases agree with TRBD1. The CDR3 consists of 16 residues. Trimming took 4 bases from V and 3 from J; bases not matched to a gene: 7. CDR1 SGHRS and CDR2 YFSETQ come from the germline V gene. Here the CDR3 DNA reads TGCGCCAGCAGCCCAGCGACAGGGGGCCCCAATCAGCCCCAGCATTTT. As protein: CASSPATGGPNQPQHF.

The chain carries TRBV5-5 and TRBJ2-5; TRBD2 might be the D (7 bases). Germline CDR1 and CDR2: SGHKS and YYEKEE (reference sequence). This CDR3 is 14 amino acids long. The V and J ends lost 6 bases and 4 bases respectively, with 16 bases between them. This chain's CDR3 is CASTWGGLGETQYF. For the CDR3, the DNA is TGTGCCAGCACCTGGGGGGGGCTGGGAGAGACCCAGTACTTC.

V is TRBV4-1 and J is TRBJ2-3; D is ambiguous. This CDR3 is 17 amino acids long. Trimming left V 4 bases short and J 0 bases short, with 17 bases between. The germline CDR1 and CDR2 sequences are MGHRA and YSYEKL. The CDR3 DNA follows: TGCGCCAGCAGCCCTTCTCCCCTCTATGCTAGCACAGATACGCAGTATTTT. Translating gives CASSPSPLYASTDTQYF.